A single sample is the source of the 23 T cell receptor beta chains below, sequenced in a study of technical replicates of blood from several donors. Data came from immunoSEQ multiplex PCR; TCRdb stores just in-frame clones and leaves some out. In the table there are under 80,000 clones, around 92% of which are singletons. Sequenced input: T cells isolated from PBMCs. These receptors were collected from a human donor in good health. Some clones in this sample may be carry-over from other donors' samples.

The chain joins TRBV7-6 to TRBJ2-2; TRBD2 agrees at 12 bases. Germline loops: CDR1 SGHVS, CDR2 FNYEAQ. The V and J ends lost 9 bases and 3 bases, in that order; junction bases with no gene match: 2. The CDR3 runs 14 residues. CDR3 protein: CASRTSGDTGELFF. CDR3 nucleotides: TGTGCCAGTCGGACTAGCGGGGACACCGGGGAGCTGTTTTTT. Using reference TRBV7-6 and TRBJ2-2 for the parts outside the CDR3, the full variable domain is GAGVSQSPRYKVTKRGQDVALRCDPISGHVSLYWYRQALGQGPEFLTYFNYEAQQDKSGLPNDRFSAERPEGSISTLTIQRTEQRDSAMYRCASRTSGDTGELFFGEGSRLTVL.

The chain recombines TRBV7-9 with TRBJ1-5; D is undetermined. Deletions cut 1 base from V and 3 bases from J, with 13 bases between. The germline V gene has CDR1 SEHNR and CDR2 FQNEAQ (reference sequence). The CDR3 is 16 amino acids. The CDR3 sequence: CASSLGIGGDNQPQHF. Here the CDR3 DNA reads TGTGCCAGCAGCTTAGGTATAGGCGGCGACAATCAGCCCCAGCATTTT.

The CDR3 here is CASSPEVRGQSGANVLTF. CDR3 DNA sequence: TGTGCCAGCAGCCCAGAGGTGAGGGGGCAATCTGGGGCCAACGTCCTGACTTTC. J is TRBJ2-6 and V is TRBV4-2; 7 positions agree with TRBD1. Trimming removed 4 bases from V and 1 base from J; junction bases left unmatched: 10. The CDR3 is made up of 18 amino acids. Germline V lookup: CDR1 LGHNA, CDR2 YNFKEQ.

The chain couples TRBV9 to TRBJ2-3; D perhaps matches TRBD1 (6 bases). The CDR3 is made up of 16 amino acids. The V and J ends lost 0 bases and 3 bases respectively, with 14 bases between them. Germline V gene data show CDR1 as SGDLS and CDR2 as YYNGEE. The CDR3 nucleotides are TGTGCCAGCAGCGTAGATCCAGGGGTCTTAACAGATACGCAGTATTTT. Protein: CASSVDPGVLTDTQYF.

The chain joins TRBV7-3 to TRBJ2-1; D remains unclear. Germline CDR1 is SGHTA and CDR2 is FQGTGA. The V end was cut by 3 bases, the J end by 1 base, with 7 bases between. The length of the CDR3 is 14 residues. Here the CDR3 DNA reads TGTGCCAGCAGCTTTTCTAGGTCCTACAATGAGCAGTTCTTC. Its protein is CASSFSRSYNEQFF.

The chain joins TRBV4-1 to TRBJ2-1; 12 bases line up with TRBD2. There are 16 residues in the CDR3. Germline V CDR1 and CDR2: MGHRA, YSYEKL. The junction had 0 bases not matched to a gene; V was cut back by 1 base and J by 2 bases. This CDR3 reads CASSQGTSGTYNEQFF. CDR3 DNA: TGCGCCAGCAGCCAAGGGACTAGCGGGACCTACAATGAGCAGTTCTTC.

This sequence joins TRBV15 and TRBJ1-5; 10 nucleotides match TRBD1. This CDR3 has 16 residues. J was trimmed by 7 bases and V by 0 bases; bases with no gene match: 6. The germline V gene has CDR1 LNHNV and CDR2 YYDKDF (reference sequence). The chain's CDR3 is CATSRDLGTGEQPQHF. The CDR3 DNA is TGTGCCACCAGCAGAGATCTTGGGACAGGGGAGCAGCCCCAGCATTTT.

J is TRBJ2-7 and V is TRBV29-1; 7 bases fit TRBD2. CDR3 length: 14 amino acids. CDR1 and CDR2 (germline): SQVTM, ANQGSEA. With 1 base clipped from V and 5 bases from J, the junction kept 8 bases outside the gene matches. CDR3 DNA: TGCAGCGTTGAAGGGAGAGGTGGGAGGGACGAGCAGTACTTC. Translating it yields CSVEGRGGRDEQYF.

J is TRBJ2-5 and V is TRBV2; perhaps TRBD2 as D (5 bases). CDR1 and CDR2 from the germline V gene are SNHLY and FYNNEI. CDR3 length: 12 residues. V gave up 5 bases and J gave up 5 bases, with 9 bases separating them. The CDR3 nucleotides are TGTGCCAGCAGTTGGAGGCAGGAGACCCAGTACTTC. Protein sequence: CASSWRQETQYF.

The chain joins TRBV4-1 to TRBJ2-5, with TRBD2 matching over 11 bases. V shed 4 bases and J 1 base; nucleotides not matched to a gene: 8. CDR3 size: 17 residues. Germline V gene sequence: CDR1 MGHRA, CDR2 YSYEKL. The CDR3 nucleotides read TGCGCCAGCAGCCCGGAGATAGGGACTAGCGGCCAAGAGACCCAGTACTTC. Residues: CASSPEIGTSGQETQYF.

The chain recombines TRBV6-5 with TRBJ2-5, with D tentatively TRBD2 (6 bases). Trimming stripped 6 bases from V and 5 bases from J, with 19 bases between. The CDR3 totals 15 residues. Germline values: CDR1 MNHEY, CDR2 SVGAGI. The CDR3 sequence is CASRDGGPFQETQYF. The CDR3, as DNA: TGTGCCAGCAGGGACGGAGGGCCTTTTCAGGAGACCCAGTACTTC.

This clone was detected only once. The chain is built from TRBV5-1 and TRBJ1-3; weak D call: TRBD1 (5 bases). Trimming cost V 2 bases and J 0 bases, with 9 bases left between them. Germline V gene lookup returns CDR1 SGHRS and CDR2 YFSETQ. The CDR3 runs 15 residues. CDR3 sequence: CASSFDSGSGNTIYF. For the CDR3, the DNA is TGCGCCAGCAGCTTTGACAGTGGCTCTGGAAACACCATATATTTT.

The chain carries TRBV4-3 and TRBJ2-7, with a weak D call TRBD2 (6 bases). CDR3 length equals 17 residues. CDR1 is LGHNA, CDR2 YSLEER, per germline. V was trimmed by 4 bases and J by 2 bases, leaving 21 bases between them. The CDR3: CASSLPRLEVFPYEQYF. The DNA of the CDR3 is TGCGCCAGCAGCCTTCCCAGACTAGAGGTGTTCCCCTACGAGCAGTACTTC.

The chain uses TRBV7-9 and TRBJ2-3; 11 bases align to TRBD2. The CDR3 runs 15 residues. Germline V gene sequence: CDR1 SEHNR, CDR2 FQNEAQ (reference sequence). V lost 5 bases and J lost 6; bases outside the gene matches: 7. This CDR3 is CASSRSGRALDTQYF. CDR3 DNA: TGTGCCAGCAGCCGTAGCGGGAGGGCCCTGGATACGCAGTATTTT. The full variable domain, in which reference TRBV7-9 and TRBJ2-3 provide the parts outside the CDR3, is DTGVSQNPRHKITKRGQNVTFRCDPISEHNRLYWYRQTLGQGPEFLTYFQNEAQLEKSRLLSDRFSAERPKGSFSTLEIQRTEQGDSAMYLCASSRSGRALDTQYFGPGTRLTVL.

The CDR3 nucleotides read TGTGCCAGTAGTACCCGGACAGATCAGCCCCAGCATTTT. This codes for CASSTRTDQPQHF. This chain connects TRBV19 to TRBJ1-5, with D maybe TRBD1 (6 bases). V was trimmed by 4 bases and J by 5 bases, leaving 9 bases between them. Per the germline V gene, CDR1 is LNHDA and CDR2 is SQIVND (reference sequence). CDR3 length: 13 residues.

The gene calls are TRBV29-1 and TRBJ2-7, with 10 nucleotides matching TRBD2. The CDR3 extends over 16 amino acids. Germline V CDR1 and CDR2: SQVTM, ANQGSEA. Trimming cost V 0 bases and J 3 bases; bases outside gene matches: 8. CDR3 DNA: TGCAGCGTTGAAGATCTTCAATCTAGCGGGAGCTACGAGCAGTACTTC. Its protein is CSVEDLQSSGSYEQYF.

The chain recombines TRBV19 with TRBJ1-1; weak D call: TRBD1 (5 bases). The V and J ends lost 7 bases and 4 bases respectively, with 16 bases between them. Germline values: CDR1 LNHDA, CDR2 SQIVND (reference sequence). The CDR3 loop spans 14 amino acids. The DNA for the CDR3 is TGTGCCAGTATCCCCTTTTTTGGGGCCACTGAAGCTTTCTTT. Translation gives CASIPFFGATEAFF. Full variable domain (rest looked up from reference TRBV19 and TRBJ1-1): DGGITQSPKYLFRKEGQNVTLSCEQNLNHDAMYWYRQDPGQGLRLIYYSQIVNDFQKGDIAEGYSVSREKKESFPLTVTSAQKNPTAFYLCASIPFFGATEAFFGQGTRLTVV.

The J gene is TRBJ2-7, the V gene TRBV29-1; 9 nucleotides match TRBD2. The CDR3 length is 13 residues. V was clipped by 4 bases and J by 4 bases; unmatched bases: 5. Germline V gene lookup returns CDR1 SQVTM and CDR2 ANQGSEA. CDR3 sequence (DNA): TGCAGCGTTGTGGGGACTAGCTATTACGAGCAGTACTTC. This gives the protein CSVVGTSYYEQYF.

The chain is built from TRBV28 and TRBJ2-3; 13 nucleotides match TRBD2. The CDR3 is 18 amino acids. CDR1 MDHEN and CDR2 SYDVKM come from the germline V gene. The trim removed 10 bases at V and 0 bases at J, leaving 13 bases unmatched. CDR3 loop: CAITGLAGSEASTDTQYF. The DNA of the CDR3 is TGTGCCATTACGGGACTAGCGGGATCGGAAGCTAGCACAGATACGCAGTATTTT. The full variable domain, its missing parts supplied by reference TRBV28 and TRBJ2-3, is DVKVTQSSRYLVKRTGEKVFLECVQDMDHENMFWYRQDPGLGLRLIYFSYDVKMKEKGDIPEGYSVSREKKERFSLILESASTNQTSMYLCAITGLAGSEASTDTQYFGPGTRLTVL.

The chain joins TRBV5-5 to TRBJ2-3; tentative D call: TRBD1 (5 bases). Between the trimmed V and J ends, which lost 5 bases and 2 bases, there was a span of 12 bases. This CDR3 region has 14 residues. The germline gives CDR1 SGHKS, CDR2 YYEKEE (reference sequence). The CDR3 protein is CASSFDSSTDTQYF. CDR3 DNA sequence: TGTGCCAGCAGTTTCGACAGTTCCACAGATACGCAGTATTTT.

The V gene is TRBV30, the J gene TRBJ1-5; 8 nucleotides match TRBD1. CDR1 is GTSNPN, CDR2 SVGIG, per germline (reference sequence). The CDR3 loop spans 13 amino acids. V was pared by 0 bases and J by 7 bases, with 2 bases of the junction left unmatched. CDR3 DNA: TGTGCCTGGAGTGTACAGGGGGTACAGCCCCAGCATTTT. Translation gives CAWSVQGVQPQHF.

The chain employs TRBV7-9 and TRBJ2-1, with D uncertain. In germline, CDR1 is SEHNR, CDR2 FQNEAQ (reference sequence). This CDR3 is built from 16 residues. Trimming shortened V by 2 bases and J by 4 bases, and 15 bases separated the two germline ends. The DNA of the CDR3 is TGTGCCAGCAGCTTATTTGAGGATACCCTATACAATGAGCAGTTCTTC. This gives the protein CASSLFEDTLYNEQFF.

The chain recombines TRBV6-6 with TRBJ2-7; 7 nucleotides line up with TRBD1. The CDR3 runs to 15 residues. Unmatched junction bases numbered 2, after V lost 0 bases and J lost 0 bases. CDR1 is MNHNY and CDR2 is SVGAGI in the germline V gene (reference sequence). This CDR3 reads CASSYSGTDSYEQYF. CDR3 in DNA: TGTGCCAGCAGTTACTCCGGGACAGACTCCTACGAGCAGTACTTC.